Below are 18 T cell receptor beta chains sequenced from a single sample in a study of blood T cell repertoires in COVID-19. TCRdb keeps only in-frame clones here, not all; method: immunoSEQ multiplex PCR. The sample gives 250,000 or so clones, approximately 88% of which show up once; about 3.1% is in the top ten. The sequenced sample consisted of PBMCs or T cells enriched from blood (not recorded which). The receptors shown here come from a woman aged 40-49 years who had been exposed to COVID-19.

This chain joins TRBV7-2 and TRBJ1-5; D gene ambiguous. Trimming removed 1 base at V and 5 bases at J, with 6 bases between. The germline V gene has CDR1 SGHTA and CDR2 FQGNSA. CDR3 length: 13 amino acids. CDR3 bases: TGTGCCAGCAGCTTAGTCTCCTATCAGCCCCAGCATTTT. Protein product: CASSLVSYQPQHF.

The rearrangement uses TRBV7-8 and TRBJ2-1; D gene ambiguous. The V and J ends lost 5 bases and 3 bases respectively, with 5 bases between them. The length of the CDR3 is 12 residues. Germline V lookup: CDR1 SGHVS, CDR2 FQNEAQ. Here the CDR3 DNA reads TGTGCCAGCAGCCTCCACTACAATGAGCAGTTCTTC. Its translation: CASSLHYNEQFF.

The rearrangement joins TRBV3-1 (or the pseudogene TRBV3-2) to TRBJ1-1, with no clear D. This CDR3 has 14 amino acids. V was pared by 2 bases and J by 7 bases, with 14 bases between. Germline lookup yields CDR1 LGHDT and CDR2 YNNKEL (reference sequence). Written as DNA, the CDR3 is TGTGCCAGCAGCCAACAACAGAAGTTGAGTGAAGCTTTCTTT. Protein: CASSQQQKLSEAFF.

This clone was seen a single time. Relative to the germline gene, one junction end is altered; a read error may explain this. The chain couples TRBV5-1 to TRBJ2-2, with D possibly matching TRBD1 (6 bases). This CDR3 is built from 15 residues. The germline V gene has CDR1 SGHRS and CDR2 YFSETQ. In nucleotides, the CDR3 is TGTGCCAGCAGCTTTCTGGGGGCCCCCACCGGGGAGCTGTTTTTT. Encoded protein: CASSFLGAPTGELFF.

V and J are TRBV28 and TRBJ2-3; 13 bases map to TRBD2. In germline, CDR1 is MDHEN, CDR2 SYDVKM. Trimming removed 2 bases from V and 1 base from J; junction bases left unmatched: 6. The CDR3 has 18 residues. The CDR3: CASSLGTSGGGRTDTQYF. The CDR3 bases are TGTGCCAGCAGTTTAGGTACTAGCGGGGGGGGCCGCACAGATACGCAGTATTTT.

This chain joins TRBV18 and TRBJ2-7, with 7 nucleotides matching TRBD1. In germline, CDR1 is KGHSH, CDR2 LQKENI. Trimming at V came to 3 bases and at J to 2 bases, leaving 4 bases not matched to a gene. This CDR3 is built from 14 residues. The CDR3 coding sequence is TGTGCCAGCTCACCCGGGACAGCACCCTACGAGCAGTACTTC. This encodes CASSPGTAPYEQYF.

The chain has TRBV6-2 or TRBV6-3 and TRBJ2-7; 12 bases agree with TRBD2. Germline V gene lookup returns CDR1 MNHEY and CDR2 SVGEGT. CDR3 size: 14 residues. The V segment lost 5 bases and the J segment 4 bases; nucleotides outside the gene matches: 3. The CDR3 bases are TGTGCCAGCAGTACCGGACTAGCGGGATACGAGCAGTACTTC. Translating gives CASSTGLAGYEQYF.

This clone showed up just once. The rearrangement uses TRBV27 and TRBJ1-1, with 12 bases matching TRBD1. Germline V gene sequence: CDR1 MNHEY, CDR2 SMNVEV (reference sequence). This CDR3 is 15 amino acids long. Unmatched junction bases numbered 9, after V lost 5 bases and J lost 8 bases. The CDR3 protein is CASSLGQGAWREAFF. The CDR3 DNA follows: TGTGCCAGCAGTCTGGGACAGGGGGCTTGGAGAGAAGCTTTCTTT.

The chain couples TRBV7-9 to TRBJ2-1; TRBD1 aligns across 8 bases. The CDR3 runs to 17 residues. The germline CDR1 and CDR2 sequences are SEHNR and FQNEAQ (reference sequence). Germline trimming cut 5 bases from V and 7 bases from J; bases unmatched to any gene: 16. The CDR3 sequence: CASSPPRAKTGGNEQFF. In nucleotides, the CDR3 is TGTGCCAGCAGCCCCCCCCGCGCGAAAACAGGGGGAAATGAGCAGTTCTTC.

Only one count was recorded for this clone. The chain has TRBV18 and TRBJ1-3; 8 bases agree with TRBD1. The J segment lost 4 bases and the V segment lost 6 bases, leaving 5 bases of the junction unmatched. Germline assignment: CDR1 KGHSH and CDR2 LQKENI. The CDR3 runs to 14 residues. CDR3 bases: TGTGCCAGCTCTCCCGACAGGGGCGGAAACACCATATATTTT. Its protein product is CASSPDRGGNTIYF.

A single count supports this clone. Written as DNA, the CDR3 is TGTGCCAGCAGTGAAATAAGGGGGACCCAGTACTTC. It yields the protein CASSEIRGTQYF. The rearrangement joins TRBV6-1 to TRBJ2-5; weak D call: TRBD1 (5 bases). CDR1 MNHNS and CDR2 SASEGT come from the germline V gene. The CDR3 length is 12 residues. Trimming stripped 2 bases from V and 7 bases from J, with 8 bases between.

The gene calls are TRBV4-3 and TRBJ1-1; tentative D call: TRBD1 (6 bases). In germline, CDR1 is LGHNA, CDR2 YSLEER. Trimming stripped 0 bases from V and 10 bases from J, with 12 bases between. CDR3 length: 13 amino acids. The CDR3 DNA sequence: TGCGCCAGCAGCCAAGACAGGGGTTGGGGAGCTTTCTTT. It codes for CASSQDRGWGAFF.

The J gene is TRBJ2-3, the V gene TRBV10-3, with TRBD2 matching over 11 bases. This CDR3 comprises 16 residues. The germline V gene has CDR1 ENHRY and CDR2 SYGVKD. V shed 3 bases, J shed 1 base, and the junction held 3 bases outside the gene matches. The CDR3 region has the DNA TGTGCCATCAGTGAAGGGACTAGCGGACGCACAGATACGCAGTATTTT. Its protein product is CAISEGTSGRTDTQYF.

The rearrangement links TRBV5-6 to TRBJ2-1; D may be TRBD2 (6 bases). CDR1 is SGHDT and CDR2 is YYEEEE in the germline V gene. V was shortened by 4 bases and J by 3 bases, with 11 bases between the two germline ends. The CDR3 runs to 14 residues. The DNA of the CDR3 is TGTGCCAGCAGCCCGGGGACTGACTACAATGAGCAGTTCTTC. This sequence encodes CASSPGTDYNEQFF.

This clone has just one count. The V and J genes are TRBV6-2 or TRBV6-3 and TRBJ2-5; D not resolved. V was clipped by 4 bases and J by 7 bases, with 10 bases between them. The CDR3 has 12 amino acids. The germline gives CDR1 MNHEY, CDR2 SVGEGT. The CDR3 bases are TGTGCCAGCAGTTCTGTCATTAGGACCCAGTACTTC. The encoded protein is CASSSVIRTQYF.

This rearrangement joins TRBV28 to TRBJ1-1, with a weak D call TRBD1 (6 bases). Germline V gene lookup returns CDR1 MDHEN and CDR2 SYDVKM. Trimming left V 5 bases short and J 1 base short, with 20 bases between. The CDR3 totals 17 residues. CDR3 in amino acids: CASSERGIGTQNTEAFF. CDR3 sequence (DNA): TGTGCCAGCAGTGAAAGGGGGATTGGGACACAGAACACTGAAGCTTTCTTT. The whole variable domain, remainder taken from reference TRBV28 and TRBJ1-1, is DVKVTQSSRYLVKRTGEKVFLECVQDMDHENMFWYRQDPGLGLRLIYFSYDVKMKEKGDIPEGYSVSREKKERFSLILESASTNQTSMYLCASSERGIGTQNTEAFFGQGTRLTVV.

This chain joins TRBV7-8 and TRBJ1-1, with D perhaps matching TRBD1 (6 bases). V was shortened by 4 bases and J by 0 bases, with 24 bases between the two germline ends. The length of the CDR3 is 19 residues. The germline V gene has CDR1 SGHVS and CDR2 FQNEAQ. The DNA for the CDR3 is TGTGCCAGCAGCTCCACTGCGGGCGGGGGCATTATTATGAACACTGAAGCTTTCTTT. Residues: CASSSTAGGGIIMNTEAFF.

In nucleotides, the CDR3 is TGTGCCAGCAGCCAAGATACTGCGCCCGGGACTAGCGGCACAGATACGCAGTATTTT. Protein product: CASSQDTAPGTSGTDTQYF. The chain uses TRBV4-2 and TRBJ2-3; 10 nucleotides agree with TRBD2. V shed 0 bases and J 1 base; nucleotides not matched to a gene: 10. This CDR3 comprises 19 residues. Germline V gives CDR1 LGHNA, CDR2 YNFKEQ.